The 18 T cell receptor beta chains presented below share a single source sample, sequenced in a study of technical replicates of blood from a handful of donors. Clones were read by immunoSEQ multiplex PCR, and TCRdb kept only the in-frame ones, dropping some. The sample comprises under 90,000 clones, almost 98% of which are singletons, and 0.2% to 0.25% rests with the top ten. Sequenced input: T cells isolated from PBMCs. The receptor source for this set is a human donor in good health.

The V gene is TRBV6-1, the J gene TRBJ1-2, with TRBD1 matching over 8 bases. Germline CDR1 MNHNS, CDR2 SASEGT. J gave up 4 bases and V 2 bases, and 3 bases lay outside the gene matches. There are 14 residues in the CDR3. CDR3 in DNA: TGTGCCAGCAGTGAATCTGGACAGGGCTATGGCTACACCTTC. This gives the protein CASSESGQGYGYTF.

The V call is TRBV6-5, the J call TRBJ2-5; TRBD2 is a possible D gene (7 bases). The CDR3 is 16 residues long. Germline assignment: CDR1 MNHEY and CDR2 SVGAGI. V lost 0 bases to trimming and J lost 5 bases, with 16 bases between them. CDR3 DNA: TGTGCCAGCAGTTACTCGGGCCCGGGGGGCGGGGAGACCCAGTACTTC. Translated: CASSYSGPGGGETQYF.

V and J are TRBV5-4 and TRBJ2-5; 15 nucleotides agree with TRBD2. Germline lookup yields CDR1 SGHNT and CDR2 YYREEE (reference sequence). The CDR3 has 17 amino acids. Losses at the gene ends were 0 bases for V and 4 bases for J; bases not matched to a gene: 4. The CDR3 DNA reads TGTGCCAGCAGCTTGGGGACTAGCGGGGGGGCAGGAGAGACCCAGTACTTC. Translation gives CASSLGTSGGAGETQYF. The whole variable domain, remainder taken from reference TRBV5-4 and TRBJ2-5, is ETGVTQSPTHLIKTRGQQVTLRCSSQSGHNTVSWYQQALGQGPQFIFQYYREEENGRGNFPPRFSGLQFPNYSSELNVNALELDDSALYLCASSLGTSGGAGETQYFGPGTRLLVL.

The rearrangement links TRBV6-4 to TRBJ2-3; D not certain. Trimming left V 5 bases short and J 0 bases short, with 9 bases between. The CDR3 runs to 14 residues. In germline, CDR1 is MRHNA, CDR2 SNTAGT. The CDR3 DNA reads as TGTGCCAGCAGTTCTACAGCTAGCACAGATACGCAGTATTTT. Protein sequence: CASSSTASTDTQYF.

The chain carries TRBV7-6 and TRBJ1-6, with 7 bases lining up with TRBD1. This CDR3 has 14 amino acids. Germline values: CDR1 SGHVS, CDR2 FNYEAQ. With V trimmed by 5 bases and J by 7 bases, 5 bases remained unmatched. The CDR3 sequence is CASSPTGKNSPLHF. The DNA for the CDR3 is TGTGCCAGCAGCCCGACAGGGAAAAATTCACCCCTCCACTTT.

The CDR3 DNA reads TGTGCCACGTCAGGGTTTCACGAGCAGTACTTC. Translating gives CATSGFHEQYF. The chain links TRBV19 to TRBJ2-7; D perhaps matches TRBD1 (5 bases). Germline lookup yields CDR1 LNHDA and CDR2 SQIVND (reference sequence). The V and J ends lost 10 bases and 5 bases respectively, with 12 bases between them. The CDR3 sequence is 11 residues long.

This clone was seen just once. The chain joins TRBV7-6 to TRBJ1-1, with TRBD1 matching 11 bases. This CDR3 contains 13 residues. V lost 5 bases, J lost 7 bases, and 3 bases stayed unmatched. Per germline, CDR1 SGHVS and CDR2 FNYEAQ. CDR3 DNA: TGTGCCAGCAGCGTAGGGACAGGGGGTGAAGCTTTCTTT. Translating gives CASSVGTGGEAFF.

The CDR3 DNA reads TGTGCCAGCAGTGAAATGTCCCGGGAGGTGTACGAGCAGTACTTC. This encodes CASSEMSREVYEQYF. This rearrangement joins TRBV6-1 to TRBJ2-7; 7 nucleotides match TRBD2. CDR1 is MNHNS, CDR2 SASEGT, per germline. The junction had 8 bases not matched to a gene; V was cut back by 2 bases and J by 4 bases. The CDR3 contains 15 residues.

The genes are TRBV10-2 and TRBJ2-7; possibly TRBD2 for D (6 bases). The V gene's germline CDR1 is WSHSY and CDR2 SAAADI. The V gene lost 4 bases and the J gene lost 5 bases, with 15 bases spanning the gap. The CDR3 is 14 residues long. Here the CDR3 reads CASSGGGVRNEQYF. The DNA of the CDR3 is TGCGCCAGCAGTGGCGGAGGGGTTCGGAACGAGCAGTACTTC.

J is TRBJ1-2 and V is TRBV27, with 10 bases lining up with TRBD1. This CDR3 is built from 15 residues. Unmatched junction bases numbered 7, after V lost 3 bases and J lost 6 bases. Germline V CDR1 and CDR2: MNHEY, SMNVEV (reference sequence). CDR3 loop: CASSLGQGRFNGYTF. DNA of the CDR3: TGTGCCAGCAGTTTGGGACAGGGGCGTTTTAATGGCTACACCTTC.

CDR3 DNA: TGTGCCAGCAGTTACTCGTACAGAAGTTACGAGCAGTACTTC. The encoded protein is CASSYSYRSYEQYF. This chain connects TRBV6-6 to TRBJ2-7; D ambiguous. Per the germline V gene, CDR1 is MNHNY and CDR2 is SVGAGI (reference sequence). The CDR3 has 14 residues. V was pared by 0 bases and J by 4 bases, with 10 bases between.

This clone was counted between two and nine times. V is TRBV6-4 and J is TRBJ2-3; 14 bases agree with TRBD2. Germline V gene lookup returns CDR1 MRHNA and CDR2 SNTAGT. CDR3 length: 15 amino acids. J gave up 4 bases and V 5 bases, and 2 bases lay outside the gene matches. CDR3 in amino acids: CASSRTSGGSDTQYF. CDR3 bases: TGTGCCAGCAGTCGGACTAGCGGGGGGTCAGATACGCAGTATTTT.

This clone was seen only once. V and J are TRBV10-1 and TRBJ1-3, with TRBD1 matching 8 bases. Germline V CDR1 and CDR2: WNHNN, SYGVQD (reference sequence). The ends lost 3 bases at V and 7 bases at J; junction bases unmatched: 8. This CDR3 is 15 amino acids long. Here the CDR3 reads CASSETTGATNTIYF. In DNA, the CDR3 is TGCGCCAGCAGTGAAACGACAGGGGCGACGAACACCATATATTTT.

The chain combines TRBV28 with TRBJ2-5, with 9 bases identical to TRBD1. CDR3 length: 16 amino acids. V lost 7 bases to trimming and J lost 1 base; unmatched junction nucleotides: 10. Looked up from germline, CDR1 is MDHEN and CDR2 is SYDVKM. The CDR3 region is CASTSLLQGAQETQYF. The CDR3 nucleotides are TGTGCCAGCACTTCACTCTTACAGGGGGCCCAAGAGACCCAGTACTTC.

A few counts support this clone. V gene TRBV5-1 combines with J gene TRBJ1-4; D is ambiguous. This CDR3 region has 16 residues. Germline V gene sequence: CDR1 SGHRS, CDR2 YFSETQ. V was cut by 2 bases and J by 1 base, with 12 bases left in between. CDR3 region: CASSFGWVGTNEKLFF. Written as DNA, the CDR3 is TGCGCCAGCAGCTTCGGGTGGGTTGGAACTAATGAAAAACTGTTTTTT. The full variable domain, rest sourced from reference TRBV5-1 and TRBJ1-4, is KAGVTQTPRYLIKTRGQQVTLSCSPISGHRSVSWYQQTPGQGLQFLFEYFSETQRNKGNFPGRFSGRQFSNSRSEMNVSTLELGDSALYLCASSFGWVGTNEKLFFGSGTQLSVL.

This sequence joins TRBV2 and TRBJ2-7, with D tentatively TRBD1 (6 bases). The length of the CDR3 is 15 residues. V lost 6 bases to trimming and J lost 0 bases, with 15 bases between them. Germline V gene lookup returns CDR1 SNHLY and CDR2 FYNNEI. Written as DNA, the CDR3 is TGTGCCAGCAGCGTACAGGGTTTGAGCTCCTACGAGCAGTACTTC. Translation: CASSVQGLSSYEQYF.

The V call is TRBV9, the J call TRBJ1-6, with 9 bases lining up with TRBD1. The CDR3 spans 14 residues. Germline values: CDR1 SGDLS, CDR2 YYNGEE. Trimming took 7 bases from V and 7 from J; bases not matched to a gene: 6. The CDR3 sequence: CASAFGTGNSPLHF. The CDR3, as DNA: TGTGCCAGCGCGTTCGGGACAGGGAATTCACCCCTCCACTTT.

J is TRBJ2-1 and V is TRBV5-1; TRBD2 aligns across 13 bases. V lost 2 bases to trimming and J lost 6 bases; unmatched junction nucleotides: 8. Germline V gives CDR1 SGHRS, CDR2 YFSETQ. The CDR3 loop spans 17 amino acids. CDR3 sequence (DNA): TGCGCCAGCAGCTTATTCAGGACTAGCGGGAGAACCAATGAGCAGTTCTTC. Translation: CASSLFRTSGRTNEQFF.